This T cell receptor (beta chain) is drawn from a study of T cell repertoires in cytomegalovirus infection. Overall study: Public TCR beta signatures marked donors with CMV infection and the matching HLA.

MiXCR was run by TCRdb on the reads, yielding one entry per CDR3 protein. Of 200,000 to 300,000 distinct CDR3 sequences in the sample, around 8.7% were seen once. CDR1 is SGHTA and CDR2 is FQGNSA in the germline V gene. The CDR3 covers 17 residues. V lost 4 bases, J lost 3 bases, and 13 bases stayed unmatched. Whole-study findings and limits: Adding up the frequency of public TCR beta families identified people who carried CMV plus the relevant HLA. The study found HLA-C-restricted CMV-specific TCR beta clonotypes dominating the ex vivo response.

Turning to this clonotype: Antigen: not known.

The chain has TRBV7-2 and TRBJ2-5, with 8 bases lining up with TRBD1. The TCR sequence derives from a human donor in good health (CMV status not recorded). Some clones in this sample may be carry-over from other donors' samples. Sample: PBMCs. The CDR3 coding sequence is TGTGCCAGCAGCTCGACAGGGGCCGCCTCTTGGGAAGAGACCCAGTACTTC. Protein product: CASSSTGAASWEETQYF.